These T cell receptor beta chains were read from a single sample in a study of technical replicates of blood from a handful of donors. Assay used: immunoSEQ multiplex PCR; TCRdb lists only in-frame clones, some missing. The table shows roughly 85,000 clones, with 90% to 95% occurring only once. Sequencing input: T cells isolated from PBMCs. The origin of the receptors is a human donor in good health. Both conserved end residues are part of each CDR3. A D gene is named only where the DNA matches it firmly. For some rows the clone size is stated as once, few or many, or as a class when expanded; others skip it.

CDR3 | DNA | V | D | size | J
CASRSGTSYEQYF | TGTGCCAGCCGTTCAGGGACTTCCTACGAGCAGTACTTC | TRBV7-9 | - | - | TRBJ2-7
CASSEGQLNTEAFF | TGTGCCAGCAGCGAGGGACAGTTGAACACTGAAGCTTTCTTT | TRBV6-5 | TRBD1 | - | TRBJ1-1
CATSLRGATDTQYF | TGCGCCACGAGTTTACGGGGGGCCACAGATACGCAGTATTTT | TRBV5-1 | - | - | TRBJ2-3
CASSQVGQGGNEQFF | TGCGCCAGCAGCCAAGTGGGACAGGGGGGTAATGAGCAGTTCTTC | TRBV4-1 | TRBD1 | - | TRBJ2-1
CASSEALGSSGKTYEQYF | TGTGCCAGCAGTGAAGCGCTGGGAAGTAGCGGGAAAACCTACGAGCAGTACTTC | TRBV6-1 | TRBD2 | once | TRBJ2-7
CSVVGSGRAGWETQYF | TGCAGCGTTGTTGGCAGCGGGAGGGCCGGTTGGGAGACCCAGTACTTC | TRBV29-1 | TRBD2 | - | TRBJ2-5
CASSSYRVDSNQPQHF | TGTGCCAGCAGCTCCTACAGGGTCGATAGCAATCAGCCCCAGCATTTT | TRBV7-9 | - | - | TRBJ1-5
CASSLGGTGNQPQHF | TGTGCCAGCAGCTTAGGAGGGACAGGTAATCAGCCCCAGCATTTT | TRBV7-9 | TRBD1 | - | TRBJ1-5
CASSPPRGFSGTYEQYF | TGTGCCAGCTCACCCCCTCGGGGGTTCAGTGGTACCTACGAGCAGTACTTC | TRBV18 | - | - | TRBJ2-7
CASSLTASGANVLTF | TGCGCCAGCAGCTTGACAGCCTCTGGGGCCAACGTCCTGACTTTC | TRBV5-1 | - | - | TRBJ2-6
CASSLYPASSGNTIYF | TGTGCCAGCAGTTTATATCCCGCCAGCTCTGGAAACACCATATATTTT | TRBV28 | - | - | TRBJ1-3
CASSLPGQGYEAFF | TGTGCCAGCAGCTTGCCCGGACAGGGATATGAAGCTTTCTTT | TRBV5-8 | TRBD1 | - | TRBJ1-1
CASSTITGTSEAFF | TGTGCCAGCAGCACCATAACCGGGACATCCGAAGCTTTCTTT | TRBV7-9 | - | few | TRBJ1-1
CASSPVRGGEQFF | TGTGCCAGCAGCCCCGTGCGGGGGGGTGAGCAGTTCTTC | TRBV7-3 | TRBD2 | - | TRBJ2-1